This T cell receptor (beta chain) was recovered during a study of T cell repertoires in cytomegalovirus infection. About the study: Carrying CMV and the relevant HLA type showed in public TCR beta signatures.

MiXCR, run by TCRdb on the reads, gives a single entry per CDR3 protein. The sample shows 400,000 or so distinct CDR3 sequences, 18% of them seen only once. In the case of this clonotype: The junction departs from germline at one end; a sequencing error may be responsible.

This CDR3 comprises 12 residues. In germline, CDR1 is SNHLY, CDR2 FYNNEI. The TCR originated in a human donor in good health (CMV status not recorded). Some clones in this sample may be carry-over from other donors' samples. The sample consisted of PBMCs. The gene calls are TRBV2 and TRBJ1-1; D call uncertain. The CDR3 bases are TGTGCCAGCGGGCAGATGAACACTGAAGCTTACTTT. Translating gives CASGQMNTEAYF.